These T cell receptor beta chains were read from a single sample in a study of identical twins. Each CDR3 protein is one row after TCRdb ran MiXCR on the 5' RACE reads. The sample lists 600,000 to 700,000 distinct CDR3 sequences, 21% occurring once. These data also featured in a second study, about T cells expressing NK-cell markers.

Specimen: PBMCs. The receptors were sampled from a woman aged 18-35 years in good health. The CDR3 runs from the conserved cysteine through the conserved F or W. The D gene is left open where the match is weak. Expanded clones are given a class, and other clones once, few, many or no size at all.

clone_size,j_call,v_call,d_call,cdr3_aa,cdr3_nt
-,TRBJ2-2,TRBV6-5,TRBD1,CASSFDPGGADTGELFF,TGTGCCAGCAGTTTCGACCCAGGGGGCGCGGACACCGGGGAGCTGTTTTTT
many,TRBJ2-7,TRBV10-3,-,CAISGGGAYEQYF,TGTGCCATCAGTGGAGGGGGGGCCTACGAGCAGTACTTC
many,TRBJ2-1,TRBV4-3,-,CASSQDIRSVPYNEQFF,TGCGCCAGCAGCCAAGATATCAGGTCGGTGCCCTACAATGAGCAGTTCTTC
-,TRBJ2-1,TRBV20-1,-,CSALGGWGLDEQFF,TGCAGTGCTTTAGGGGGCTGGGGACTCGATGAGCAGTTCTTC
-,TRBJ1-1,TRBV7-2,-,CASSPRQSAGAFF,TGTGCCAGCAGCCCCAGACAGTCGGCCGGAGCTTTCTTT
-,TRBJ1-1,TRBV29-1,-,CSGDLGAGPGTEAFF,TGCAGCGGCGACCTTGGGGCAGGGCCGGGAACTGAAGCTTTCTTT
once,TRBJ2-5,TRBV7-6,-,CASSLRLWRVRGETQYF,TGTGCCAGCAGCTTAAGGCTCTGGCGGGTGAGGGGAGAGACCCAGTACTTC
-,TRBJ1-1,TRBV5-1,-,CASSLVSSGNTEAFF,TGCGCCAGCAGCTTGGTCTCGAGTGGGAACACTGAAGCTTTCTTT
-,TRBJ2-3,TRBV9,-,CASSLTRDGTQYF,TGTGCCAGCAGTCTAACACGGGACGGTACGCAGTATTTT
few,TRBJ2-3,TRBV20-1,-,CSAVSPGADTQYF,TGCAGTGCCGTTTCACCGGGCGCAGATACGCAGTATTTT
-,TRBJ2-3,TRBV20-1,-,CSARDRGDTQYF,TGCAGTGCTAGAGATAGGGGAGATACGCAGTATTTT
-,TRBJ2-7,TRBV19,-,CAASDPSYEQYF,TGTGCCGCTAGCGACCCCTCCTACGAGCAGTACTTC
-,TRBJ2-3,TRBV20-1,-,CSAMPSAADTQYF,TGCAGTGCTATGCCTTCAGCGGCAGATACGCAGTATTTT
many,TRBJ1-3,TRBV5-5,-,CASSLVPSSGNTIYF,TGTGCCAGCAGCTTGGTACCGAGCTCTGGAAACACCATATATTTT
few,TRBJ2-1,TRBV2,TRBD2,CASFGLEGFNEQFF,TGTGCCAGCTTTGGACTAGAGGGTTTTAATGAGCAGTTCTTC
-,TRBJ2-7,TRBV12-3/TRBV12-4,TRBD2,CASSFSGVENEQYF,TGTGCCAGCAGTTTTAGCGGGGTTGAAAACGAGCAGTACTTC
many,TRBJ2-7,TRBV29-1,TRBD1,CSVQGRSYEQYF,TGCAGCGTACAGGGGCGTTCCTACGAGCAGTACTTC
many,TRBJ2-1,TRBV10-1,TRBD2,CASSEPWTSSYNEQFF,TGCGCCAGCAGTGAGCCCTGGACTAGCTCCTACAATGAGCAGTTCTTC
few,TRBJ2-1,TRBV7-6,-,CASSVEGWAPRNEQFF,TGTGCCAGCAGCGTAGAAGGGTGGGCCCCGCGGAATGAGCAGTTCTTC
-,TRBJ1-1,TRBV6-5,-,CASSYSWGGRTEAFF,TGTGCCAGCAGTTACTCGTGGGGGGGACGGACTGAAGCTTTCTTT
-,TRBJ2-7,TRBV5-6,-,CARGPGGHYEQYF,TGTGCCAGGGGCCCCGGGGGTCACTACGAGCAGTACTTC
few,TRBJ1-2,TRBV18,-,CASSPAQVSPDGYTF,TGTGCCAGCTCACCGGCACAGGTATCCCCGGATGGCTACACCTTC
-,TRBJ2-7,TRBV20-1,-,CSARSPGGYEQYF,TGCAGTGCTAGATCCCCGGGCGGGTACGAGCAGTACTTC
-,TRBJ2-7,TRBV12-3/TRBV12-4,TRBD1,CASTLETGAYEQYF,TGTGCCAGCACTCTGGAGACAGGGGCCTACGAGCAGTACTTC
few,TRBJ2-3,TRBV19,TRBD2,CASSILAGGTDTQYF,TGTGCCAGTAGTATTCTAGCGGGGGGCACAGATACGCAGTATTTT
once,TRBJ2-7,TRBV6-2/TRBV6-3,-,CASDRGNHEQYF,TGTGCCAGCGATCGGGGTAATCACGAGCAGTACTTC
many,TRBJ2-2,TRBV6-2/TRBV6-3,-,CASSYPAAVPFGELFF,TGTGCCAGCAGTTACCCGGCGGCGGTCCCTTTCGGGGAGCTGTTTTTT
-,TRBJ1-1,TRBV9,TRBD1,CASSAQGQMNTEAFF,TGTGCCAGCAGCGCCCAGGGACAGATGAACACTGAAGCTTTCTTT
-,TRBJ2-5,TRBV7-6,-,CASNRPGHPETQYF,TGTGCCAGCAACCGACCGGGACATCCAGAGACCCAGTACTTC
-,TRBJ1-1,TRBV12-2,-,CASRLRWTNTEAFF,TGTGCAAGTCGCTTACGTTGGACGAACACTGAAGCTTTCTTT
-,TRBJ2-7,TRBV5-1,-,CASSDPFRNEQYF,TGCGCCAGCAGCGATCCATTCCGTAACGAGCAGTACTTC
few,TRBJ2-1,TRBV25-1,-,CASGERRNEQFF,TGTGCCAGTGGGGAGAGGAGGAATGAGCAGTTCTTC
many,TRBJ2-1,TRBV6-4,TRBD2,CASSGTSGGYNEQFF,TGTGCCAGCAGTGGGACTAGCGGGGGTTACAATGAGCAGTTCTTC
few,TRBJ2-3,TRBV12-3/TRBV12-4,-,CASSSQSRDTQYF,TGTGCCAGCAGCTCTCAAAGTCGAGATACGCAGTATTTT
few,TRBJ1-2,TRBV4-2,-,CASSQGPGTYGYTF,TGTGCCAGCAGCCAAGGGCCAGGGACCTATGGCTACACCTTC
-,TRBJ2-3,TRBV5-1,-,CASSGGITDTQYF,TGCGCCAGCAGCGGAGGGATCACAGATACGCAGTATTTT
-,TRBJ2-3,TRBV11-2,-,CASSSWVGWDTQYF,TGTGCCAGCAGCTCTTGGGTGGGGTGGGATACGCAGTATTTT
-,TRBJ2-7,TRBV25-1,TRBD1,CASRGQGPFRGEQYF,TGTGCCAGCAGAGGACAGGGGCCGTTCCGTGGAGAGCAGTACTTC
few,TRBJ1-2,TRBV5-1,-,CASSLGVAYGYTF,TGCGCCAGCAGCTTAGGGGTCGCCTATGGCTACACCTTC
few,TRBJ2-7,TRBV20-1,-,CSARGTGTSRGDYEQYF,TGCAGTGCTAGAGGCACGGGCACTAGCAGAGGAGACTACGAGCAGTACTTC
few,TRBJ2-6,TRBV20-1,TRBD1,CSALRDRGFYGANVLTF,TGCAGTGCGCTCCGGGACAGGGGGTTCTACGGGGCCAACGTCCTGACTTTC
-,TRBJ1-2,TRBV12-3/TRBV12-4,-,CASSFKSRQWEHGYTF,TGTGCCAGCAGTTTCAAGTCGAGACAGTGGGAGCATGGCTACACCTTC
few,TRBJ2-7,TRBV20-1,-,CSARTHISYEQYF,TGCAGTGCTAGGACTCATATCTCCTACGAGCAGTACTTC
many,TRBJ2-7,TRBV2,TRBD1,CASSDPTGQGNYEQYF,TGTGCCAGCAGTGATCCTACGGGACAGGGCAATTACGAGCAGTACTTC
few,TRBJ2-7,TRBV12-3/TRBV12-4,-,CASSLRPRVSEQYF,TGTGCCAGCAGTTTAAGACCCAGGGTTTCTGAGCAGTACTTC
-,TRBJ2-7,TRBV12-5,-,CASGLVVGRAPSSYEQYF,TGTGCTAGTGGTTTGGTAGTAGGGCGGGCGCCCAGCTCCTACGAGCAGTACTTC
many,TRBJ2-1,TRBV12-3/TRBV12-4,-,CASSHSDEQFF,TGTGCCAGCAGCCACTCGGATGAGCAGTTCTTC
-,TRBJ1-2,TRBV7-9,-,CASSLDTGLGGYTF,TGTGCCAGCAGCTTAGATACGGGATTAGGTGGCTACACCTTC